The clone carrying this T cell receptor (beta chain) came up many times. What it recognizes is unknown. The source of the sample is a study of tumor and adjacent non-tumor tissue in lung cancer. Across the whole study: Patients were aged about 30 to 80, approximately ten men and roughly 5 women, stage I to III. Some 4.1 million productive TCRbeta reads were obtained per sample on average.

TCRbeta libraries were built with three rounds of nested PCR, modified from ARM-PCR. TCRdb called the multiplex PCR reads again in MiXCR, with one record for every CDR3 protein. The repertoire includes 80,000 or so distinct CDR3 sequences, 70% to 90% of them detected once, and 51% sits in the top ten. The germline CDR1 and CDR2 sequences are SGHKS and YYEKEE (reference sequence). The CDR3 length is 15 residues. V dropped 2 bases and J dropped 7 bases, with 18 bases sitting between them. No cell sorting was done before RNA was extracted from the tissue. This non-tumor lung sample came from over 3 cm beyond the tumor edge. Study-wide results and caveats: Shorter survival was associated with higher TCR diversity in tumors. Compared with tumor, normal lung showed significantly lower TCR diversity.

The receptor's source is a man aged 60-69 years with non-small cell lung cancer. Sequenced sample: distant non-tumor lung tissue. V gene TRBV5-5 combines with J gene TRBJ1-1; perhaps TRBD1 as D (5 bases). Here the CDR3 DNA reads TGTGCCAGCAGCTTACGGGTGCCAGAGGGGAATGAAGCTTTCTTT. Its translation: CASSLRVPEGNEAFF. Based on the CDR3 plus reference TRBV5-5 and TRBJ1-1, the full variable domain is DAGVTQSPTHLIKTRGQQVTLRCSPISGHKSVSWYQQVLGQGPQFIFQYYEKEERGRGNFPDRFSARQFPNYSSELNVNALLLGDSALYLCASSLRVPEGNEAFFGQGTRLTVV.